This T cell receptor beta chain was recovered during a study of T cells in localized non-small cell lung cancer (TCRdb year 2020). Looking at the study overall: The study analyzed T cell repertoires of a few hundred early-stage NSCLC patients, comparing tumors and uninvolved tumor-adjacent lungs. The mean age of the NSCLC patients was about 62 years, with approximately 130 men and around 110 women. The cohort comprised 200 to 300 treatment-naïve NSCLC patients with resected, localized lung tumors.

The research as a whole found: Uninvolved tumor-adjacent lung showed the highest T cell clonality, higher than tumor, which suggests more focused antigenic responses in the uninvolved tumor-adjacent lung. Because multi-region tumor sequencing was not performed, intratumor heterogeneity could not be ruled out. Higher blood T cell density associated with longer overall survival, while higher adjacent-lung clonality associated with shorter survival. Because of the exploratory design, TCR variables were selected using unadjusted p-values without false-discovery rate correction. A median of around 57 of the top 100 tumor clones turned up in the paired uninvolved adjacent lung, and roughly 28 of those clones also ranked among the top 100 of that same adjacent lung.

The immunoSEQ Assay was used to sequence TCR beta CDR3 regions from DNA. The published analysis was carried out like this. T cell density was computed as TCR beta template counts normalized to usable DNA estimated by amplifying housekeeping genes. Using the preseqR package, richness was estimated by extrapolating to 120,000 templates for tissue samples and 400,000 templates for PBMC samples. Clonality was defined by subtracting Pielou's evenness from one. Tissue-enriched TCRs were identified through differential abundance testing performed on productive amino-acid clonotypes, with a minimum total count of 5 and an alpha of 0.1. Repertoire overlap between compartments was quantified with the Jaccard Index and Morisita Overlap Index. GLIPH clustered TCR beta CDR3s with public tetramer-defined viral CDR3s; viral motifs required at least three viral sequences plus V-gene enrichment. TCRdb obtained this table from immuneACCESS and retained in-frame rearrangements with V and J assigned. These tables miss some clones; where compared with another copy, unresolved V genes account for less than half of the shortfall, and the remainder is unexplained. That table furnishes V, J and clone size, whereas the DNA furnished D and trimming. This sample gives 1,500 to 2,000 clones in total; under 35% of them show up just once. Clones ranked in the top ten supply around 12% of the sample.

Note on this clone: This clone's antigen is unknown. One base away there is no much larger clone; base qualities are not given.

At diagnosis, peripheral blood, uninvolved tumor-adjacent lung and tumor were collected and stored as a combination of fresh-frozen and FFPE material. V loses 7 bases of germline sequence and J loses 6 bases, and the interval between the two ends is 22 bases. The CDR3 contains 15 residues, cysteine and phenylalanine counted. Only the CDR3 DNA stays, 45 bases, in frame from base 1. From the germline V gene, CDR1 is SGHRS and CDR2 is YFSETQ. Sequenced material: lung tumor tissue, taken before any cancer treatment. The sequence joins TRBV5-1 to TRBJ1-2; no D gene is confidently identified. The sequence was obtained from a female donor older than 55 with stage II lung adenocarcinoma. The DNA sequence is given as TGCGCCAGCGGTAACGTGGGCAGCTTGATCGATGGCTACACCTTC. Its coded protein is CASGNVGSLIDGYTF.